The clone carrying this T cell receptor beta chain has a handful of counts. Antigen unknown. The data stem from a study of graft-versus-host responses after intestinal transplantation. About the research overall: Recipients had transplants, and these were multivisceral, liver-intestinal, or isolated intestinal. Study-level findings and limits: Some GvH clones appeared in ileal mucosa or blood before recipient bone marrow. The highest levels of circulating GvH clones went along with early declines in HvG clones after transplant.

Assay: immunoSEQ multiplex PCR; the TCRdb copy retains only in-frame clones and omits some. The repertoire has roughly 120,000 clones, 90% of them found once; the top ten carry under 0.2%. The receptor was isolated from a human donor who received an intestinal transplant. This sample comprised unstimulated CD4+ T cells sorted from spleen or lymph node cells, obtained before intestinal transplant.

The CDR3 protein is CASSRDSTDTQYF. CDR3 in DNA: TGTGCCAGCAGCCGGGACTCCACAGATACGCAGTATTTT. This chain links TRBV13 with TRBJ2-3; a weak D match, TRBD2 (6 bases). Germline V gene data show CDR1 as PRHDT and CDR2 as FYEKMQ (reference sequence). The CDR3 totals 13 residues. The ends were cut back, 5 bases at V and 2 bases at J, with 8 bases in the middle.